The clone carrying this T cell receptor beta chain came up many times. Its antigen is not identified. With 1 base removed from V and 2 bases from J, the gap between germline ends came to 6 bases. The length of the CDR3 is 14 residues. Individual cDNA molecules were tagged with unique molecular identifiers, the study reported. TCRdb independently ran MiXCR on the 5' RACE reads; one entry per CDR3 protein. Of 75,000 to 100,000 distinct CDR3 sequences in the sample, approximately 17% are singletons; the top ten hold roughly 1.3%. This sample is part of a study of early T cells in non-severe SARS-CoV-2 infection. Overall study context: Whole-blood bulk RNA, unsorted, was sequenced, and chains were unpaired.

Notes on the study in general: Using VDJdb, the matching emphasized anti-spike CD8 responses while missing private and CD4 specificities.

The sequence was collected from an adult who was a healthcare worker with PCR-confirmed SARS-CoV-2 infection or an uninfected control (not recorded which). The rearrangement links TRBV12-3 or TRBV12-4 to TRBJ1-3; D is unclear. Material: whole blood. The DNA for the CDR3 is TGTGCCAGCAGTTTAGGTGTTGCTGGAAACACCATATATTTT. Translating gives CASSLGVAGNTIYF.